This T cell receptor (beta chain) was identified in a study of T cells in Graves' hyperthyroidism and ophthalmopathy. Germline CDR1 and CDR2: SQVTM and ANQGSEA. The CDR3 covers 13 residues. The germline V and J ends were trimmed by 0 bases and 8 bases, with 10 bases remaining between them. Pregnant or lactating patients were excluded, as were those with uncontrolled infection or other autoimmune disease. Clinicians diagnosed patients from clinical symptoms, serum thyroxine and TRAb, thyroid ultrasound and orbital computed tomography. The CDR3 regions of TCR beta were amplified from RNA transcripts. First-round RT-PCR with HTBI primers amplified the TCR CDR3 region. TCRdb re-called the multiplex PCR reads through MiXCR, storing one row per CDR3 protein. The repertoire holds about 660,000 distinct CDR3 sequences, 45% seen once, with approximately 7.2% in the top ten.

The chain joins TRBV29-1 to TRBJ2-2; D call uncertain. This TCR derives from an adult man with Graves' disease, either hyperthyroidism or ophthalmopathy (not recorded which). The sequenced sample consisted of peripheral blood or thyroid tissue (not recorded which). In DNA form, the CDR3 reads TGCAGCGTTGAAGACCCGACACAGGGGGAGCTGTTTTTT. Encoded protein: CSVEDPTQGELFF.